These T cell receptor beta chains were read from a single sample in a study of blood T cell repertoires in COVID-19. Profiled with immunoSEQ multiplex PCR; TCRdb holds only in-frame clones, not every one. The table lists over 100,000 clones, approximately 84% of them singletons, with 26% in the top ten. The sequenced sample consisted of peripheral blood. These receptors were collected from a man aged 60 to 69 with acute or convalescent COVID-19. The conserved cysteine and the conserved F or W are not part of the CDR3 here.

v_gene,CDR3aa
TRBV10-1,ASGQNFNEQF
TRBV6-2/TRBV6-3,ASSKTPGGATYGYT
TRBV7-9,ASSGKQGTDTQY
TRBV4-2,ASSQAVANTGELF
TRBV9,ASSVARVDTQY
TRBV28,AGGASGRTDTQY
TRBV14,TSSQDLAGDTQY
TRBV5-1,ASSPDIMNTEAF
TRBV15,ATSREPSGGQPQH
TRBV5-4,ASSLDPGDTEAF
TRBV7-2,ASSLLAGSPDTQY
TRBV19,ATRGQGGGYT
TRBV19,ASSYRGQETQY
TRBV5-1,ASRVAGHTEAF
TRBV5-1,ASSLEGLEGDEQF
TRBV19,ASTIAGGRNEQF
TRBV27,ASRRGASSYEQY
TRBV18,ASSPLAGVGVNEQF
TRBV5-4,ASSLASGSGDEQF
TRBV7-6,ASSASHNTGELF
TRBV11-2,ASSWTSGSYNEQF
TRBV11-3,ASSPRVLSGNTIY
TRBV9,ASSVRLAGEKQY
TRBV6-6,ASKGDRVRVQY
TRBV10-3,AIKGRLAGGAQETQY
TRBV5-5,ASSTYGQVANEKLF
TRBV5-1,ASSLAVDTEQF
TRBV5-1,ASSLSTRGTVNTGELF
TRBV19,ATRVNTEAF
TRBV6-6,ASTDRGLWSTEAF
TRBV7-9,ASSPGVSGNTIY
TRBV9,ASSVYPQGSGANVLT
TRBV2,ASRDTGGANGYT
TRBV5-6,ASSLQGLESPLH
TRBV5-1,ASTPDPSGIGEQF
TRBV6-5,ASRLQGITDTQY
TRBV5-1,ASSLPRGASRSSYNEQF
TRBV2,ASRKTSGRALLSTDTQY
TRBV7-9,ASSLLAENEQF
TRBV5-1,ASDLGGADTQY
TRBV28,ASSFAGEGEQF
TRBV11-2,ASSSHIADNEQY
TRBV5-4,ASSLGGSYNEQF
TRBV14,ASSQEWTTGELF
TRBV19,ASRRGTSGVDEQF